The 24 T cell receptor beta chains in this list originate from one sample, sequenced in a study of naive and memory T cell subsets. Findings of the study overall: A few larger clonotypes appeared in naive repertoires, especially CD8, possibly memory cells re-expressing CD45RA.

An equimolar mix of two oligonucleotides served as the beta constant-region primer for TRBC1 and TRBC2. Ligated cDNA was amplified by four rounds of PCR with nested alpha and beta constant-region primers and SP2. TCRdb itself ran the UMI-ligation and nested PCR reads through MiXCR, one entry per CDR3 protein. This repertoire shows roughly 150,000 distinct CDR3 sequences, about 23% found once; its top ten account for roughly 0.1%. No antigen has been identified for these receptors. What was sequenced was naive CD4+ T cells from blood. These receptors came from a human donor in good health.

The table lists this clonotype with many counts. V usage is TRBV29-1 and J usage is TRBJ2-6; TRBD1 aligns across 7 bases. CDR1 and CDR2 from the germline V gene are SQVTM and ANQGSEA. V shed 2 bases and J 1 base; nucleotides not matched to a gene: 8. The CDR3 sequence is 17 residues long. CDR3 coding DNA: TGCAGCGTTGAAATCGGGACAGTGCTTTCTGGGGCCAACGTCCTGACTTTC. Translated: CSVEIGTVLSGANVLTF.

V and J are TRBV29-1 and TRBJ2-7, with D unresolved. V lost 4 bases, J lost 3 bases, and 13 bases lay in between. The CDR3 spans 13 residues. Germline CDR1 and CDR2: SQVTM and ANQGSEA. The CDR3 loop is CSVALTLSYEQYF. CDR3 nucleotide sequence: TGCAGCGTTGCCCTAACCTTGAGCTACGAGCAGTACTTC.

Concerning this clonotype itself: Sequence at one end of the junction differs from germline and may be a read error. The chain uses TRBV19 and TRBJ2-3; the D gene is possibly TRBD2 (5 bases). CDR1 LNHDA and CDR2 SQIVND come from the germline V gene (reference sequence). This CDR3 has 17 residues. CDR3 DNA sequence: TGTGCCAGTAGTCCGGGAAGCGGAAGGTTAAGTACAGATTCGCAGTATTTT. Translated, it gives CASSPGSGRLSTDSQYF.

This clonotype was recorded a few times. The chain combines TRBV7-6 with TRBJ2-3; the D is unclear. CDR1 SGHVS and CDR2 FNYEAQ come from the germline V gene. The V gene lost 5 bases and the J gene lost 6 bases, with 12 bases spanning the gap. The CDR3 is 13 residues long. The CDR3 loop is CASSLKTGDTQYF. The DNA of the CDR3 is TGTGCCAGCAGCCTAAAGACTGGGGATACGCAGTATTTT.

In this sample, this clonotype turned up a few times. The CDR3, as DNA: TGTGCCAGCTCACCAGGAGGCGAAAACATTCAGTACTTC. Translated: CASSPGGENIQYF. V is TRBV18 and J is TRBJ2-4; tentative D call: TRBD2 (5 bases). This CDR3 has 13 residues. Trimming pared 2 bases from V and 5 bases from J, leaving 7 bases between. CDR1 is KGHSH, CDR2 LQKENI, per germline.

This clonotype was observed a handful of times. The chain employs TRBV10-3 and TRBJ2-7; tentative D call: TRBD1 (6 bases). The germline V gene has CDR1 ENHRY and CDR2 SYGVKD. This CDR3 is built from 15 residues. Between the trimmed V and J ends, which lost 10 bases and 7 bases, there was a span of 26 bases. CDR3: CATKGTTTVSGEQYF. CDR3 DNA: TGTGCCACCAAAGGGACAACCACCGTATCGGGGGAGCAGTACTTC.

The chain links TRBV18 to TRBJ1-1; D is possibly TRBD1 (6 bases). In germline, CDR1 is KGHSH, CDR2 LQKENI. V dropped 8 bases and J dropped 2 bases, with 12 bases sitting between them. This CDR3 spans 13 amino acids. The CDR3 coding sequence is TGTGCCAGCCTTACAGGGCCCAACACTGAAGCTTTCTTT. It encodes CASLTGPNTEAFF.

The chain combines TRBV6-4 with TRBJ2-2; D is unresolved. Germline values: CDR1 MRHNA, CDR2 SNTAGT. V was shortened by 3 bases and J by 1 base, with 3 bases between the two germline ends. The CDR3 runs to 13 residues. The CDR3: CASSEVNTGELFF. For the CDR3, the DNA is TGTGCCAGCAGTGAGGTGAACACCGGGGAGCTGTTTTTT.

The chain couples TRBV5-6 to TRBJ2-7, with 7 bases identical to TRBD1. CDR1 is SGHDT and CDR2 is YYEEEE in the germline V gene. This CDR3 is 13 amino acids long. The V and J ends lost 6 bases and 5 bases, in that order; junction bases with no gene match: 8. The CDR3 DNA follows: TGTGCCAGCAACCGACAGGGACCTGACGAGCAGTACTTC. It yields the protein CASNRQGPDEQYF.

The genes are TRBV3-1 and TRBJ2-1; TRBD2 matches 11 bases. Germline trimming cut 4 bases from V and 8 bases from J; bases unmatched to any gene: 10. Germline values: CDR1 LGHDT, CDR2 YNNKEL (reference sequence). This CDR3 has 16 residues. The CDR3 DNA is TGTGCCAGCAGCCCCGCACTAGCGGGAGTGCCCGATGAGCAGTTCTTC. It is translated as CASSPALAGVPDEQFF.

This clonotype was counted between two and nine times. J is TRBJ2-1 and V is TRBV12-3 or TRBV12-4; 7 positions agree with TRBD2. The CDR3 runs 15 residues. The J segment lost 5 bases and the V segment lost 6 bases, leaving 10 bases of the junction unmatched. Here the CDR3 DNA reads TGTGCCAGCAGCCCCGGGGGGAGGGACCACAATGAGCAGTTCTTC. This translates into CASSPGGRDHNEQFF.

This clonotype was seen at least ten times. This sequence joins TRBV20-1 and TRBJ2-1, with D tentatively TRBD2 (5 bases). The CDR3 is 16 amino acids. V was shortened by 0 bases and J by 0 bases, with 12 bases between the two germline ends. Germline-derived CDR1 and CDR2 are DFQATT and SNEGSKA (reference sequence). Written as DNA, the CDR3 is TGCAGTGCTAGAGATACGCAGCGGAGCTCCTACAATGAGCAGTTCTTC. It specifies CSARDTQRSSYNEQFF.

This clonotype came up many times. This chain links TRBV7-2 with TRBJ2-7, with unresolved D. The germline V gene encodes CDR1 SGHTA and CDR2 FQGNSA. The V end lost 2 bases, the J end lost 4 bases, and 15 bases lay between the germline ends. The CDR3 loop spans 15 amino acids. CDR3 region: CASSLPRLRRYEQYF. In DNA, the CDR3 is TGTGCCAGCAGCTTACCTCGTTTGCGTCGGTACGAGCAGTACTTC. The variable domain in full, completed from reference TRBV7-2 and TRBJ2-7, reads GAGVSQSPSNKVTEKGKDVELRCDPISGHTALYWYRQSLGQGLEFLIYFQGNSAPDKSGLPSDRFSAERTGGSVSTLTIQRTQQEDSAVYLCASSLPRLRRYEQYFGPGTRLTVT.

This clonotype was found many times. This rearrangement joins TRBV7-9 to TRBJ2-6, with 7 bases fitting TRBD1. This CDR3 region has 15 residues. Germline assignment: CDR1 SEHNR and CDR2 FQNEAQ (reference sequence). The J segment lost 2 bases and the V segment lost 5 bases, leaving 3 bases of the junction unmatched. The CDR3: CASSRDRAGANVLTF. Here the CDR3 DNA reads TGTGCCAGCAGCAGAGACAGGGCTGGGGCCAACGTCCTGACTTTC.

This clonotype was detected a few times. The chain uses TRBV3-1 and TRBJ2-3, with a possible D match to TRBD2 (5 bases). This CDR3 is 15 amino acids long. CDR1 is LGHDT and CDR2 is YNNKEL in the germline V gene (reference sequence). V lost 4 bases and J lost 5, with 16 bases in between. The CDR3 is CASSRRGSEEDTQYF. CDR3 nucleotide sequence: TGTGCCAGCAGCCGTCGTGGATCGGAGGAAGATACGCAGTATTTT.

The chain couples TRBV4-3 to TRBJ2-1, with 8 bases fitting TRBD2. This CDR3 is built from 17 residues. CDR1 is LGHNA and CDR2 is YSLEER in the germline V gene. Germline trimming cut 0 bases from V and 9 bases from J; bases unmatched to any gene: 13. CDR3 protein: CASSQEGVGTREGEQFF. The CDR3 coding sequence is TGCGCCAGCAGCCAAGAAGGGGTCGGGACTAGAGAGGGTGAGCAGTTCTTC.

This clonotype has only a few counts. The V and J genes are TRBV20-1 and TRBJ1-2; TRBD1 aligns across 8 bases. The trim removed 5 bases at V and 8 bases at J, leaving 4 bases unmatched. Per the germline V gene, CDR1 is DFQATT and CDR2 is SNEGSKA (reference sequence). CDR3 length: 11 amino acids. The CDR3 sequence: CSARTGNGYTF. CDR3 sequence (DNA): TGCAGTGCTCGGACAGGGAACGGCTACACCTTC.

This chain joins TRBV29-1 and TRBJ1-1; 7 nucleotides agree with TRBD1. The CDR3 extends over 14 amino acids. Germline V gene data show CDR1 as SQVTM and CDR2 as ANQGSEA. The ends lost 8 bases at V and 2 bases at J; junction bases unmatched: 11. The DNA for the CDR3 is TGCAGCCACGGGCTAGGGACAGCAAACACTGAAGCTTTCTTT. This sequence encodes CSHGLGTANTEAFF.

The genes are TRBV19 and TRBJ1-1; TRBD1 agrees at 7 bases. Trimming at V came to 6 bases and at J to 5 bases, leaving 9 bases not matched to a gene. The length of the CDR3 is 14 residues. Germline values: CDR1 LNHDA, CDR2 SQIVND (reference sequence). Here the CDR3 DNA reads TGTGCCAGTAGCCGAGACAGGGTGGGAACTGAAGCTTTCTTT. It yields the protein CASSRDRVGTEAFF.

To note about this clonotype: A read error is possible here, since a much larger clone lies one base away. This rearrangement joins TRBV4-2 to TRBJ2-3; 9 bases are a match to TRBD2. The CDR3 is 15 residues long. From germline, CDR1 is LGHNA and CDR2 YNFKEQ. This chain's CDR3 is CASSQMTSGTDTRYF. The DNA for the CDR3 is TGTGCCAGCAGCCAAATGACTAGCGGCACAGATACGCGGTATTTT.

The J gene is TRBJ1-2, the V gene TRBV11-2, with D possibly matching TRBD1 (5 bases). The ends were cut back, 4 bases at V and 4 bases at J, with 10 bases in the middle. The CDR3 length is 13 residues. The V gene's germline CDR1 is SGHAT and CDR2 FQNNGV. In DNA form, the CDR3 reads TGTGCCAGCAGCTCCCCTGGGGGCTATGGCTACACCTTC. Translating it yields CASSSPGGYGYTF.

The chain joins TRBV29-1 to TRBJ2-1, with a tentative D call TRBD1 (6 bases). Germline V lookup: CDR1 SQVTM, CDR2 ANQGSEA. This CDR3 region has 12 residues. Trimming removed 3 bases from V and 9 bases from J, with 12 bases in between. CDR3 coding DNA: TGCAGCGTTGACCTGGCCAGGGGTGAGCAGTTCTTC. Translation gives CSVDLARGEQFF.

V and J are TRBV28 and TRBJ1-5; tentative D call: TRBD1 (5 bases). The V gene lost 3 bases and the J gene lost 9 bases, with 15 bases spanning the gap. The CDR3 runs 14 residues. Germline-derived CDR1 and CDR2 are MDHEN and SYDVKM. As DNA, the CDR3 is TGTGCCAGCAGTTTCCGGGGACCGGGATCGCCCCAGCATTTT. As protein: CASSFRGPGSPQHF.

This clonotype was seen a few times. The chain links TRBV20-1 to TRBJ2-1; no definite D call. The CDR3 is 13 residues long. Germline values: CDR1 DFQATT, CDR2 SNEGSKA (reference sequence). V lost 1 base and J lost 6, with 10 bases in between. CDR3 nucleotide sequence: TGCAGTGCTAGAGGGAATGGATTCAATGAGCAGTTCTTC. It codes for CSARGNGFNEQFF.